The sequence of this TCR beta chain was determined in a study of early T cells in non-severe SARS-CoV-2 infection. As for the study in general: Sequenced material consisted of bulk RNA (from unsorted whole blood), and chains were unpaired. Study outcomes and limitations: The VDJdb matching leaned toward anti-spike CD8 responses and overlooked private and CD4 specificities.

In regard to this clonotype: What it recognizes is unknown.

This CDR3 is 14 amino acids long. From germline, CDR1 is MNHNY and CDR2 SVGAGI (reference sequence). The V end lost 2 bases, the J end lost 4 bases, and 11 bases lay between the germline ends. cDNA molecules, individually, were tagged with unique molecular identifiers. One entry per CDR3 protein results from TCRdb running MiXCR on the 5' RACE reads. The sample lists 70,000 to 95,000 distinct CDR3 sequences; 14% to 15% were seen once. The clonotype was recovered from an adult who was a healthcare worker with PCR-confirmed SARS-CoV-2 infection or an uninfected control (not recorded which). The rearrangement joins TRBV6-6 to TRBJ1-2; possible D gene TRBD1, 5 bases. Sequences were obtained from whole blood. DNA of the CDR3: TGTGCCAGCAGTTACGCAGGGACTAGCTATGGCTACACCTTC. Amino acid sequence: CASSYAGTSYGYTF.